The clone carrying this T cell receptor beta chain was found a few times. One entry per CDR3 protein, called by TCRdb with MiXCR from the RT-PCR reads. Among roughly 880,000 distinct CDR3 sequences listed, 15% to 20% were seen once. This specimen belongs to a study of patients and donors after allogeneic stem cell transplantation. Source material: blood, either unsorted or a sorted T cell fraction (not recorded which). This TCR was sampled from a human donor who was either an allogeneic HSCT recipient or a stem cell or donor lymphocyte infusion donor (not recorded which). It is not recorded whose cells these are; they may come from a transplant donor.

The CDR3 here is CAISEGGLAKNIQYF. CDR3 in DNA: TGTGCCATCAGTGAGGGGGGTCTGGCCAAAAACATTCAGTACTTC. The chain has TRBV10-3 and TRBJ2-4; the D call may be TRBD1 or TRBD2 (5 bases each). CDR1 and CDR2 from the germline V gene are ENHRY and SYGVKD. CDR3 length equals 15 residues. V lost 2 bases to trimming and J lost 1 base, with 9 bases between them.